This note documents a single T cell receptor (beta chain) sequence. The specificity of this receptor is unknown. Base qualities are missing; no much larger clone stands one base away. V was cut back by 3 bases and J by 5 bases, leaving a gap of 15 bases between them. Based on the germline V gene, the CDR1 and CDR2 sequences are SGHRS and YFSETQ. CDR3 length: 15 amino acids, cysteine to phenylalanine. The CDR3 DNA has 45 bases and is translated from base 1. The sample originates from a study of shared clonotypes between healthy human individuals (dated by TCRdb to about 2020). Some background on the complete study: A few men and two women, aged 18 to 49 years, made up the cohort. For each donor, CD4 naive and CD4 memory were each given three plates, CD8 naive was given two plates, and CD8 memory was given one plate. The study deeply sequenced blood TCR repertoires of several healthy adults to estimate repertoire size and the extent of clonotype sharing between individuals. To increase sequencing depth and limit assay-specific biases, TCR repertoire library preparation and sequencing were carried out by different laboratories using diverse techniques. Between about 0.94 and 8.9 billion PBMCs per donor were obtained by leukapheresis. On the study overall, not on this receptor specifically: Across several donors, approximately 4.6% of naive CD4, 3% to 4% of naive CD8, roughly 2.2% of memory CD4, and under 0.45% of memory CD8 clonotypes were shared. Incomplete sequencing was indicated by rarefaction of sorted-subset datasets, despite the large sequencing depth. Estimated clonotype richness was generally larger for naive than for memory subsets. Sampling was restricted to blood, and TCR repertoires in tissues likely differ from the TCR repertoires found in blood. Based on pairwise subsampling, the degree of clonotype sharing among donors was expected to be affected by sequencing depth. The genetic and exposure-history diversity represented was limited by the small number of donors. Compared with non-shared clonotypes, the clonotypes found in all four sorted-subset donors had higher generation probabilities.

The donors were healthy, HIV-negative adults who had no recently reported acute infections or vaccinations. All donors were Caucasian adults living in Nashville, Tennessee, USA. CD4+ T cells were enriched through magnetic negative selection, after which naive cells were positively selected on CD45RA and the remaining negative fraction served as the memory subset. After blood collection by leukapheresis, PBMCs were isolated using Ficoll-Histopaque density gradient centrifugation and then cryopreserved in the vapor phase of liquid nitrogen. Purity and quantity of every magnetically sorted T cell population were checked by analytical flow cytometry. Genomic DNA was isolated from every sorted fraction and measured by UV absorbance on a Nanodrop 2000c. Using the deep immunoSEQ assay, multiplex PCR amplified TCR CDR3 regions from genomic DNA. Extracted genomic DNA from each cell subset was distributed evenly across all wells of several immunoSEQ 96-well plates, and each plate was treated as a replicate. Each replicate PCR for sorted subsets received about 200 ng genomic DNA, equal to 28,000 or so T cell genomes. Purified libraries were quantified with a Qubit 3.0 fluorometer, sized on a Bioanalyzer 2100, and re-quantified with the KAPA Library Quantification kit. A separate single-read 150-cycle Illumina NextSeq 550 flow cell was used to sequence each immunoSEQ 96-well plate. For the original study's pipeline: Because the immunoSEQ output included only junctional sequences and no quality scores, the filtering could not be the same as the filtering used for full-length reads. To assign V/J genes and CDR3, sequences were annotated using PyIR, a Python wrapper for IgBLAST v1.9, with IMGT germline references. Reads were filtered out if the reads had weak V/J assignments (E-value above 1e-6), no CDR3, stop codons, out-of-frame junctions, or ambiguous translated residues. V3J clonotypes were defined as sequences sharing an identical inferred V gene, J gene, and CDR3 amino acid sequence. To compute the percentage overlap between repertoires, the number of shared unique clonotypes was divided by the size of the smaller repertoire. RTK rarefaction, the Chao1 estimator, and Recon v2.1 estimates of unobserved clonotypes were used to assess repertoire richness. OLGA was used to compute generation probabilities for all TCRbeta clonotypes that the gDNA method yielded from several donors. TCRdb provides this immuneACCESS table in a form limited to in-frame rearrangements. Some clones are lacking; in checked studies, under half of them reflect an unresolved V gene, and why the rest are absent is not known. Clone size and V and J calls were adopted from that table, with D and trimming inferred from the DNA. Here the sample has roughly 760,000 clones; under 80% occur a single time. The ten largest clones take up about 1.7% of the sample.

Sequenced input: memory CD4+ T cells sorted from blood. The cell subset or site label, as the study defines it: CD45RA-negative fraction. This sequence uses TRBV5-1 and TRBJ2-1; perhaps TRBD1 is the D gene, with 5 bases matching. This TCR was sampled from a woman aged 25 to 39 in good health. The base sequence is TGCGCCAGCAGCTCGGGCTCTTCCAGGGACAATGAGCAGTTCTTC. Translated, it gives CASSSGSSRDNEQFF. With the portions outside the CDR3 filled from the reference TRBV5-1 and TRBJ2-1 genes, the complete variable region becomes KAGVTQTPRYLIKTRGQQVTLSCSPISGHRSVSWYQQTPGQGLQFLFEYFSETQRNKGNFPGRFSGRQFSNSRSEMNVSTLELGDSALYLCASSSGSSRDNEQFFGPGTRLTVL.